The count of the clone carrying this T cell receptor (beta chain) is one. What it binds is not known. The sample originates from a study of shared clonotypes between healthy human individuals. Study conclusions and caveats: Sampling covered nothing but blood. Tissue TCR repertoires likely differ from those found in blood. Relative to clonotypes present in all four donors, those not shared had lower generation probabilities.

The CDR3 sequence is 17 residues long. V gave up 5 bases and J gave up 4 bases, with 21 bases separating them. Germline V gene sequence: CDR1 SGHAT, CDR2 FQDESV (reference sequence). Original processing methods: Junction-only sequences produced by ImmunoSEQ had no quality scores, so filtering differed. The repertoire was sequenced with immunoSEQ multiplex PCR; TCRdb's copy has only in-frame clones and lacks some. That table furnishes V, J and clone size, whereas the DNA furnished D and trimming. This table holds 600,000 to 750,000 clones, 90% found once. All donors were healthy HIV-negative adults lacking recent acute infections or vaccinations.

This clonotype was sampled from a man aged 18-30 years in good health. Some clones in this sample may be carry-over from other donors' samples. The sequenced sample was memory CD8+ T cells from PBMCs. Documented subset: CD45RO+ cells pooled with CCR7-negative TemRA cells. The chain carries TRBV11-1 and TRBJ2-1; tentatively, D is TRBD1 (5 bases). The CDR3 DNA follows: TGTGCCAGCAGCATACCGTCCCTAGGGGCGTTTTACAATGAGCAGTTCTTC. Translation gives CASSIPSLGAFYNEQFF. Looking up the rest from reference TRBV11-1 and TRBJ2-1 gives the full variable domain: EAEVAQSPRYKITEKSQAVAFWCDPISGHATLYWYRQILGQGPELLVQFQDESVVDDSQLPKDRFSAERLKGVDSTLKIQPAELGDSAMYLCASSIPSLGAFYNEQFFGPGTRLTVL.